These T cell receptor beta chains were read from a single sample in a study of cytomegalovirus exposure and HLA in healthy donors. This table comes from immunoSEQ multiplex PCR, and its TCRdb copy is limited to in-frame clones, with some not included. The sample has about 120,000 clones; around 77% are singletons. Sequenced material: PBMCs. These receptors were taken from a man between 40 and 49 years old in good health and CMV-seropositive. Each CDR3 is given with its conserved first and last residue. D genes are given only for firm matches. For some rows the clone size is stated as once, few or many, or as a class when expanded; others skip it.

V gene: TRBV5-1; J gene: TRBJ2-1; clone size: once; D gene: .; CDR3 protein: CASSHRRGDNEQFF; CDR3 DNA: TGCGCCAGCAGCCATCGCCGGGGAGACAATGAGCAGTTCTTC
V gene: TRBV18; J gene: TRBJ2-3; clone size: .; D gene: TRBD2; CDR3 protein: CASSPRTSVTSGDADTQYF; CDR3 DNA: TGTGCCAGCTCACCCAGGACTAGCGTTACCTCAGGGGATGCAGATACGCAGTATTTT
V gene: TRBV6-5; J gene: TRBJ1-2; clone size: .; D gene: TRBD1; CDR3 protein: CASSRDRADYGYTF; CDR3 DNA: TGTGCCAGCAGCAGGGACAGGGCGGACTATGGCTACACCTTC
V gene: TRBV7-8; J gene: TRBJ2-7; clone size: .; D gene: .; CDR3 protein: CASSLGLADTYEQYF; CDR3 DNA: TGTGCCAGCAGCTTAGGGCTAGCTGATACCTACGAGCAGTACTTC
V gene: TRBV15; J gene: TRBJ2-7; clone size: .; D gene: TRBD1; CDR3 protein: CATSRRRRQGIHEQYF; CDR3 DNA: TGTGCCACCAGCAGAAGGAGGAGACAGGGTATCCACGAGCAGTACTTC
V gene: TRBV6-6; J gene: TRBJ1-2; clone size: .; D gene: .; CDR3 protein: CASTQLTGYGYTF; CDR3 DNA: TGTGCCAGCACACAGCTAACTGGCTATGGCTACACCTTC
V gene: TRBV7-6; J gene: TRBJ2-7; clone size: few; D gene: .; CDR3 protein: CASSTRPGYEQYF; CDR3 DNA: TGTGCCAGCAGCACAAGGCCGGGCTACGAGCAGTACTTC
V gene: TRBV7-9; J gene: TRBJ1-4; clone size: .; D gene: .; CDR3 protein: CASSLEETPNEKLFF; CDR3 DNA: TGTGCCAGCAGCTTAGAGGAGACCCCTAATGAAAAACTGTTTTTT
V gene: TRBV7-2; J gene: TRBJ1-1; clone size: .; D gene: .; CDR3 protein: CASSSGQLNTEAFF; CDR3 DNA: TGTGCCAGCAGCTCAGGACAATTGAACACTGAAGCTTTCTTT
V gene: TRBV4-3; J gene: TRBJ1-2; clone size: .; D gene: .; CDR3 protein: CASSSQGFYGYTF; CDR3 DNA: TGCGCCAGCAGCTCTCAGGGTTTTTATGGCTACACCTTC
V gene: TRBV5-4; J gene: TRBJ2-7; clone size: .; D gene: .; CDR3 protein: CASSPHGGGASYEQYF; CDR3 DNA: TGTGCCAGCAGCCCGCATGGAGGCGGGGCCTCCTACGAGCAGTACTTC
V gene: TRBV15; J gene: TRBJ2-3; clone size: .; D gene: .; CDR3 protein: CATSRDGTDTQYF; CDR3 DNA: TGTGCCACCAGCAGAGACGGCACAGATACGCAGTATTTT
V gene: TRBV19; J gene: TRBJ2-5; clone size: .; D gene: .; CDR3 protein: CASSIQTQGETQYF; CDR3 DNA: TGTGCCAGTAGTATCCAGACCCAGGGGGAGACCCAGTACTTC
V gene: TRBV14; J gene: TRBJ1-2; clone size: .; D gene: TRBD1; CDR3 protein: CASSQDPGGPNYGYTF; CDR3 DNA: TGTGCCAGCAGCCAAGATCCAGGGGGCCCTAACTATGGCTACACCTTC
V gene: TRBV7-7; J gene: TRBJ2-7; clone size: .; D gene: .; CDR3 protein: CASSLGSEGTYEQYF; CDR3 DNA: TGTGCTAGCAGCTTAGGATCCGAGGGCACCTACGAGCAGTACTTC
V gene: TRBV12-5; J gene: TRBJ2-5; clone size: .; D gene: .; CDR3 protein: CASSAGREETQYF; CDR3 DNA: TGTGCTAGTTCGGCAGGGCGCGAAGAGACCCAGTACTTC
V gene: TRBV6-6; J gene: TRBJ2-7; clone size: .; D gene: .; CDR3 protein: CASSLWTAKDSYEQYF; CDR3 DNA: TGTGCCAGCAGTCTATGGACAGCCAAAGACTCCTACGAGCAGTACTTC
V gene: TRBV28; J gene: TRBJ1-1; clone size: .; D gene: TRBD1; CDR3 protein: CASRLTGGTEAFF; CDR3 DNA: TGTGCCAGCAGGTTAACAGGGGGCACTGAAGCTTTCTTT
V gene: TRBV28; J gene: TRBJ2-7; clone size: .; D gene: TRBD1; CDR3 protein: CASRLLQGATYEQYF; CDR3 DNA: TGTGCCAGCAGACTTCTACAGGGGGCGACCTACGAGCAGTACTTC
V gene: TRBV7-2; J gene: TRBJ2-1; clone size: .; D gene: TRBD1; CDR3 protein: CASSWDRGDYNEQFF; CDR3 DNA: TGTGCCAGCAGCTGGGACAGGGGCGACTACAATGAGCAGTTCTTC
V gene: TRBV27; J gene: TRBJ1-1; clone size: .; D gene: .; CDR3 protein: CASSPQDAGRTEAFF; CDR3 DNA: TGTGCCAGCAGTCCCCAGGATGCAGGTCGCACTGAAGCTTTCTTT
V gene: TRBV9; J gene: TRBJ2-3; clone size: once; D gene: .; CDR3 protein: CASSVRHRGTDTQYF; CDR3 DNA: TGTGCCAGCAGCGTACGACACAGGGGCACAGATACGCAGTATTTT
V gene: TRBV7-3; J gene: TRBJ1-4; clone size: .; D gene: TRBD1; CDR3 protein: CASSLTERPGQGATNEKLFF; CDR3 DNA: TGTGCCAGCAGCTTAACTGAGCGACCGGGACAGGGGGCAACTAATGAAAAACTGTTTTTT
V gene: TRBV27; J gene: TRBJ2-7; clone size: .; D gene: .; CDR3 protein: CASSLSGFPFEQYF; CDR3 DNA: TGTGCCAGCAGTTTATCGGGCTTTCCCTTCGAGCAGTACTTC
V gene: TRBV6-1; J gene: TRBJ2-1; clone size: .; D gene: TRBD2; CDR3 protein: CASSESLAGSYNEQFF; CDR3 DNA: TGTGCCAGCAGTGAATCTTTAGCGGGGTCCTACAATGAGCAGTTCTTC
V gene: TRBV6-6; J gene: TRBJ1-3; clone size: .; D gene: .; CDR3 protein: CASSRQDSGNTIYF; CDR3 DNA: TGTGCCAGCAGCAGACAGGATTCTGGAAACACCATATATTTT
V gene: TRBV28; J gene: TRBJ2-7; clone size: .; D gene: .; CDR3 protein: CAIEQAYEQYF; CDR3 DNA: TGTGCCATCGAGCAGGCTTACGAGCAGTACTTC
V gene: TRBV5-4; J gene: TRBJ2-5; clone size: few; D gene: TRBD1; CDR3 protein: CASSPWTGGAEETQYF; CDR3 DNA: TGTGCCAGCAGCCCGTGGACAGGGGGCGCGGAGGAGACCCAGTACTTC
V gene: TRBV5-4; J gene: TRBJ2-5; clone size: .; D gene: TRBD2; CDR3 protein: CASSLGGGGQPQETQYF; CDR3 DNA: TGTGCCAGCAGCTTGGGGGGCGGGGGGCAACCCCAAGAGACCCAGTACTTC
V gene: TRBV18; J gene: TRBJ2-2; clone size: .; D gene: .; CDR3 protein: CASSSLLQGTGELFF; CDR3 DNA: TGTGCCAGCTCATCATTGTTACAGGGCACCGGGGAGCTGTTTTTT
V gene: TRBV19; J gene: TRBJ1-5; clone size: .; D gene: .; CDR3 protein: CASSIGGPGTRYSNQPQHF; CDR3 DNA: TGTGCCAGTAGTATAGGCGGGCCCGGGACACGTTATAGCAATCAGCCCCAGCATTTT
V gene: TRBV28; J gene: TRBJ2-7; clone size: .; D gene: .; CDR3 protein: CASSRLTGYEQYF; CDR3 DNA: TGTGCCAGCAGTCGGCTTACCGGGTACGAGCAGTACTTC
V gene: TRBV14; J gene: TRBJ1-4; clone size: .; D gene: .; CDR3 protein: CASSQGYIAGAEKLFF; CDR3 DNA: TGTGCCAGCAGCCAAGGATACATTGCGGGGGCTGAAAAACTGTTTTTT
V gene: TRBV7-9; J gene: TRBJ2-5; clone size: once; D gene: TRBD2; CDR3 protein: CASSPKTSGLETQYF; CDR3 DNA: TGTGCCAGCAGCCCTAAGACTAGCGGGTTGGAGACCCAGTACTTC
V gene: TRBV4-3; J gene: TRBJ1-2; clone size: .; D gene: .; CDR3 protein: CASSQESRSNYGYTF; CDR3 DNA: TGCGCCAGCAGCCAAGAGTCCAGGTCTAACTATGGCTACACCTTC
V gene: TRBV7-9; J gene: TRBJ2-7; clone size: .; D gene: .; CDR3 protein: CSSSLAGAYEQYF; CDR3 DNA: TGTTCCAGCAGCTTAGCAGGGGCATACGAGCAGTACTTC
V gene: TRBV6-1; J gene: TRBJ2-5; clone size: .; D gene: TRBD1; CDR3 protein: CASSAGQASAQYF; CDR3 DNA: TGTGCCAGCAGTGCGGGACAGGCGTCGGCCCAGTACTTC
V gene: TRBV5-1; J gene: TRBJ2-5; clone size: .; D gene: .; CDR3 protein: CASSLRETQYF; CDR3 DNA: TGCGCCAGCAGCTTACGGGAGACCCAGTACTTC
V gene: TRBV27; J gene: TRBJ2-7; clone size: .; D gene: TRBD1; CDR3 protein: CASSFVSEGQDEQYF; CDR3 DNA: TGTGCCAGCAGTTTTGTTTCTGAAGGACAGGACGAGCAGTACTTC
V gene: TRBV7-8; J gene: TRBJ1-3; clone size: .; D gene: .; CDR3 protein: CASSLIRVLSGNTIYF; CDR3 DNA: TGTGCCAGCAGCTTAATCCGGGTCCTCTCTGGAAACACCATATATTTT
V gene: TRBV6-6; J gene: TRBJ1-5; clone size: .; D gene: .; CDR3 protein: CASSYTGRGNQPQHF; CDR3 DNA: TGTGCCAGCAGTTACACAGGAAGGGGCAATCAGCCCCAGCATTTT
V gene: TRBV7-9; J gene: TRBJ2-3; clone size: .; D gene: TRBD1; CDR3 protein: CASSLSTGEEDTQYF; CDR3 DNA: TGTGCCAGCAGCTTATCCACAGGGGAAGAAGATACGCAGTATTTT
V gene: TRBV7-8; J gene: TRBJ2-7; clone size: .; D gene: .; CDR3 protein: CASSLGRDYEQYF; CDR3 DNA: TGTGCCAGCAGCTTAGGTCGAGACTACGAGCAGTACTTC